A selection of T cell receptor beta chains follows, all from one sample in a study of CD8 T cells in Susac syndrome. TCRdb reprocessed the immunoSEQ multiplex PCR reads with MiXCR, giving one entry per CDR3 protein. This sample has 200,000 or so distinct CDR3 sequences; about 95% occur once, and the top ten carry 0.093%. The sequenced sample consisted of CD4+ T cells from PBMCs. These TCRs come from a human donor with multiple sclerosis. Both conserved end residues are part of each CDR3. The D gene is left open where the match is weak. Expanded clones are given a class, and other clones once, few, many or no size at all.

J,V,length,size,D,DNA,CDR3
TRBJ2-7,TRBV5-1,14,.,.,TGCGCCAGCAGCTTGGCCGGAAGGGTCTACGAGCAGTACTTC,CASSLAGRVYEQYF
TRBJ2-2,TRBV7-9,17,.,.,TGTGCCAGCAGCCGGGTAGGGGACCGCCTAAACACCGGGGAGCTGTTTTTT,CASSRVGDRLNTGELFF
TRBJ2-7,TRBV7-9,17,.,.,TGTGCCAGCAGCTTAGCGATAGGGGACGGGTACTCCTACGAGCAGTACTTC,CASSLAIGDGYSYEQYF
TRBJ1-2,TRBV30,13,.,.,TGTGCCTGGAGTGTAACAGTCTACCGTGGCTACACCTTC,CAWSVTVYRGYTF
TRBJ2-3,TRBV7-8,18,.,TRBD2,TGTGCCAGCAGCTCCGGACGACTAGCGGAATCTAGCACAGATACGCAGTATTTT,CASSSGRLAESSTDTQYF
TRBJ2-5,TRBV4-1,14,once,.,TGCGCCAGCAGCCAGAGAATAGTCCAAGAGACCCAGTACTTC,CASSQRIVQETQYF
TRBJ1-5,TRBV4-1,15,.,.,TGCGCCAGCAGCCAACCTACAGGGAGCAATCAGCCCCAGCATTTT,CASSQPTGSNQPQHF
TRBJ2-5,TRBV7-9,13,.,TRBD1,TGTGCCAGCAGCTCTCTACAGGGGCAGACCCAGTACTTC,CASSSLQGQTQYF
TRBJ2-5,TRBV9,13,.,.,TGTGCCAGCAGCGTAGGGACAAAGGAGACCCAGTACTTC,CASSVGTKETQYF
TRBJ1-1,TRBV7-9,12,.,.,TGTGCCAGCAGCCTACGACAGAATGAAGCTTTCTTT,CASSLRQNEAFF
TRBJ2-5,TRBV4-1,16,.,.,TGCGCCAGCAGCCCATTTAGCAGACGGCAGCAAGAGACCCAGTACTTC,CASSPFSRRQQETQYF
TRBJ2-1,TRBV3-1,15,.,.,TGTGCCAGCAGCCAAGGACTCCCCGGTACCAATGAGCAGTTCTTC,CASSQGLPGTNEQFF
TRBJ1-6,TRBV4-1,15,.,.,TGCGCCAGCAGCCATATGAGGGACCGAAATTCACCCCTCCACTTT,CASSHMRDRNSPLHF
TRBJ1-2,TRBV20-1,15,.,.,TGCAGTGCTCATGAGCAGGGAAGGTCGAACTATGGCTACACCTTC,CSAHEQGRSNYGYTF
TRBJ1-2,TRBV6-5,14,.,.,TGTGCCAGCAGTTATGATTCAAGACACTATGGCTACACCTTC,CASSYDSRHYGYTF
TRBJ2-3,TRBV5-1,15,.,.,TGCGCCAGCAGCTTGGGCGGACTTGGGGCAGATACGCAGTATTTT,CASSLGGLGADTQYF
TRBJ2-1,TRBV30,16,.,TRBD2,TGTGCCTGGATCGACGGGACTAGCGGGGGGAAAGATGAGCAGTTCTTC,CAWIDGTSGGKDEQFF
TRBJ2-7,TRBV27,15,.,.,TGTGCCAGCAGCCCCGTTATAGCTCTCCCCTACGAGCAGTACTTC,CASSPVIALPYEQYF
TRBJ2-1,TRBV2,14,.,.,TGTGCCAGCAGTGAAGCGGGGGTGGGTAATGAGCAGTTCTTC,CASSEAGVGNEQFF
TRBJ2-5,TRBV20-1,12,.,.,TGCAGCCCGTGGCGGATCCAAGAGACCCAGTACTTC,CSPWRIQETQYF
TRBJ2-7,TRBV4-1,15,.,.,TGCGCCAGCAGCCATCCCGGGACGGCTACCTACGAGCAGTACTTC,CASSHPGTATYEQYF
TRBJ2-1,TRBV3-1,15,.,.,TGTGCCAGCAGCCAAGGTTGGAAGGCATACAATGAGCAGTTCTTC,CASSQGWKAYNEQFF
TRBJ1-1,TRBV27,13,.,.,TGTGCCAGCAGTACACAAGCGAACACTGAAGCTTTCTTT,CASSTQANTEAFF
TRBJ2-3,TRBV29-1,12,.,.,TGCAGCGTTGAACCCGGGGGAGATACGCAGTATTTT,CSVEPGGDTQYF
TRBJ2-7,TRBV15,15,.,.,TGTGCCACCAGCCAACAGGTCCGGGTTGAGAGTGAGCAGTACTTC,CATSQQVRVESEQYF
TRBJ2-7,TRBV2,16,.,TRBD2,TGTGCCAGCAGAGCGAAACTAGCGGGGGGTCACAAGGAGCAGTACTTC,CASRAKLAGGHKEQYF
TRBJ1-5,TRBV29-1,14,.,.,TGCAGCGTTGCAGAGGGGAAGGCTGGTCAGCCCCAGCATTTT,CSVAEGKAGQPQHF
TRBJ2-3,TRBV24-1,13,.,.,TGTGCCACCAGTGAAAGTTTGCCGAATACGCAGTATTTT,CATSESLPNTQYF